The clone carrying this T cell receptor beta chain was seen repeatedly, ten times or more. Its matching antigen is unknown. These data are taken from a study of regulatory T cells in long-lasting Graves disease. The wider study: Those Graves' patients who were newly diagnosed had been on antithyroid drugs under 3 months. General observations from the study: TRBV28, TRBJ1-2 and TRBJ2-5 were segments that persistent disease favored. Patients with persistent Graves' had lower TCR diversity than newly diagnosed patients.

V lost 5 bases, J lost 5 bases, and 10 bases lay in between. The V gene's germline CDR1 is MNHNS and CDR2 SASEGT. This CDR3 contains 12 residues. Construction of the TCR beta libraries employed iRepertoire HTBI primers in conjunction with Arm-PCR of CDR3 regions. TCRdb re-analysed the multiplex PCR reads in MiXCR, keeping a single row per CDR3 protein. This table has 370,000 or so distinct CDR3 sequences, about a sixth appearing once. Stated time point: newly diagnosed GD, antithyroid drugs for less than 3 months. PBMCs were the source of the RNA used for TCR sequencing. Investigators report Graves' disease was diagnosed under American Thyroid Association guidelines. The same sample was also studied in work on T cells in Graves' hyperthyroidism and ophthalmopathy.

The rearrangement joins TRBV6-1 to TRBJ2-7, with no clear D. The sequence came from a woman between 18 and 29 years old with Graves disease. The source was peripheral blood mononuclear cells (PBMCs), collected at new diagnosis, from a patient treated with antithyroid drugs. In DNA, the CDR3 is TGTGCCAGCAGTCCCCGGTTGGACGAGCAGTACTTC. Its protein is CASSPRLDEQYF.